This T cell receptor (beta chain) was captured by sequencing in a study of blood T cells in healthy people across ages. General study findings and limits: Unknown CMV status may confound age-related changes in expanded clones.

CDR1 and CDR2 from the germline V gene are MNHEY and SVGEGT. V was clipped by 5 bases and J by 5 bases, with 16 bases between them. There are 15 residues in the CDR3. Remarks on this clonotype: Its specificity is not known.

Next came a second PCR, run for about 6 to 12 cycles, which used a sample-barcoded 5' primer along with a J-beta primer mix. TCRdb called the 5' RACE reads again in MiXCR, with one record for every CDR3 protein. The sample carries hundreds of thousands of distinct CDR3 sequences, 25% recorded once. The same sample was also studied in work on T cells of mothers and their children.

The origin of this receptor is a boy between 10 and 17 years old in good health. V is TRBV6-2 or TRBV6-3 and J is TRBJ2-1; tentative D call: TRBD2 (5 bases). The sample comprised blood. In DNA form, the CDR3 reads TGTGCCAGCAGTCTCAGGAGGCAGACACACAATGAGCAGTTCTTC. This codes for CASSLRRQTHNEQFF.